The following is a T cell receptor beta chain sequence with its context. This entry belongs to a study of blood T cell repertoires in COVID-19. Original data processing: Estimates of nucleated cell counts were drawn from the amplification of reference gene primers. Assay: immunoSEQ multiplex PCR; the TCRdb copy retains only in-frame clones and omits some. V, J and clone size are those of that table, while D and trimming were read from the DNA. Altogether roughly 200,000 clones are present, 83% being singletons, with the ten largest covering around 1.3%. Germline V gene lookup returns CDR1 MNHEY and CDR2 SMNVEV (reference sequence). Trimming stripped 3 bases from V and 1 base from J, with 9 bases between. The CDR3 has 14 amino acids.

Sequencing was performed on peripheral blood. The source of this sequence is a woman in her 30s with COVID-19, enrolled during active disease. V gene TRBV27 combines with J gene TRBJ2-5; D is perhaps TRBD2 (6 bases). This CDR3 is CASSFGGGQETQYF. The CDR3 DNA is TGTGCCAGCAGTTTCGGGGGTGGCCAAGAGACCCAGTACTTC.